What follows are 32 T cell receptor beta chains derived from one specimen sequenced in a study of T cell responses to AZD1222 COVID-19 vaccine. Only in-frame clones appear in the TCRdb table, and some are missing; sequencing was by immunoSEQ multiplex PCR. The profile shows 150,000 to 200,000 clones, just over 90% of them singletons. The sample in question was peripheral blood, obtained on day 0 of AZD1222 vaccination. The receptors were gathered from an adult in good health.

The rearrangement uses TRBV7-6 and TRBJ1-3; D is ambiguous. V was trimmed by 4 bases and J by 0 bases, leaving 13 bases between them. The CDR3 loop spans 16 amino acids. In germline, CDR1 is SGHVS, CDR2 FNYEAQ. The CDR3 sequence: CASSSGPPTSGNTIYF. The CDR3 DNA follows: TGTGCCAGCAGCTCAGGACCCCCTACCTCTGGAAACACCATATATTTT.

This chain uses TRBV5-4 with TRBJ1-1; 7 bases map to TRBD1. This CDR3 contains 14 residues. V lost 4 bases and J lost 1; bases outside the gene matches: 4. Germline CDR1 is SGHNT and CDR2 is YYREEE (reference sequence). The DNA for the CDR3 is TGTGCCAGCAGCACCCGACAGGGGAACACTGAAGCTTTCTTT. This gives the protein CASSTRQGNTEAFF. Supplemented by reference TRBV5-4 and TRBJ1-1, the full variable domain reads ETGVTQSPTHLIKTRGQQVTLRCSSQSGHNTVSWYQQALGQGPQFIFQYYREEENGRGNFPPRFSGLQFPNYSSELNVNALELDDSALYLCASSTRQGNTEAFFGQGTRLTVV.

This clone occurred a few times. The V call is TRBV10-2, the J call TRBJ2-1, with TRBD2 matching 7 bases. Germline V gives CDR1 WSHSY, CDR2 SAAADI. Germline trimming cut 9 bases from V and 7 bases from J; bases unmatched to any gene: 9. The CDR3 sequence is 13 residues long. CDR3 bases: TGCGCCAGTTCGAATGGGGGGGTAAATGAGCAGTTCTTC. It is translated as CASSNGGVNEQFF.

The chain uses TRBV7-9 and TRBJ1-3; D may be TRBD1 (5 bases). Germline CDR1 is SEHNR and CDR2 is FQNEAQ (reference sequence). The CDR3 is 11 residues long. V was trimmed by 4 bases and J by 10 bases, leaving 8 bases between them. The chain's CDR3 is CASSSGETIYF. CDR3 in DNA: TGTGCCAGCAGCTCGGGGGAGACCATATATTTT.

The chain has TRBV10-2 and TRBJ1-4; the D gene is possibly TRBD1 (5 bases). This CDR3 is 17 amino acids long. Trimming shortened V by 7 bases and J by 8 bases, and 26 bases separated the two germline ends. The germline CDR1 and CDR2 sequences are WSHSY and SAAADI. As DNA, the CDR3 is TGCGCCAGCAATTCTGAGCCGGTGGGACCCCGGGAGGAAAAACTGTTTTTT. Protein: CASNSEPVGPREEKLFF.

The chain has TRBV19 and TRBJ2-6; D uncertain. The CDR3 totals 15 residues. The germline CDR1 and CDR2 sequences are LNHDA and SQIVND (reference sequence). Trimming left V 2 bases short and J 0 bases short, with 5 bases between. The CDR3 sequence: CASSIYHSGANVLTF. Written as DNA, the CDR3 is TGTGCCAGTAGTATATACCACTCTGGGGCCAACGTCCTGACTTTC. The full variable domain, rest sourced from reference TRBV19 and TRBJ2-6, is DGGITQSPKYLFRKEGQNVTLSCEQNLNHDAMYWYRQDPGQGLRLIYYSQIVNDFQKGDIAEGYSVSREKKESFPLTVTSAQKNPTAFYLCASSIYHSGANVLTFGAGSRLTVL.

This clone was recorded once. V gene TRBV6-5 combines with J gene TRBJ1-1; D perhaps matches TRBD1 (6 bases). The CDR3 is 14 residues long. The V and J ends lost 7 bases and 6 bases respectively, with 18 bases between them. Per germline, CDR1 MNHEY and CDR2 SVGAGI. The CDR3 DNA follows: TGTGCCAGCAATGTACGGGACATTGGGTCTGAAGCTTTCTTT. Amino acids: CASNVRDIGSEAFF.

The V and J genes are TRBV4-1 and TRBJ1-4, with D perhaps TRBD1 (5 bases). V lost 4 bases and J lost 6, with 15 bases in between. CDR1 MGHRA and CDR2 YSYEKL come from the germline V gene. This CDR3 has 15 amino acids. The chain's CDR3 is CASSPRVGEDEKLFF. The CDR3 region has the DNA TGCGCCAGCAGCCCTAGGGTAGGGGAGGATGAAAAACTGTTTTTT.

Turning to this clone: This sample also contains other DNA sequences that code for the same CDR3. CDR3 DNA sequence: TGCGCCAGCAGCTTGGGACAGGGGGTGGACACCATATATTTT. Protein product: CASSLGQGVDTIYF. The chain combines TRBV5-1 with TRBJ1-3; TRBD1 agrees at 9 bases. The CDR3 contains 14 residues. V lost 0 bases and J lost 8; bases outside the gene matches: 3. The germline gives CDR1 SGHRS, CDR2 YFSETQ.

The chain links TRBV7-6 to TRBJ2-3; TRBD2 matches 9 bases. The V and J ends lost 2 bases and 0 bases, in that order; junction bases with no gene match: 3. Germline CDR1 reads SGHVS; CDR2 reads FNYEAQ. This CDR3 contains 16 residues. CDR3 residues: CASSLLAGISTDTQYF. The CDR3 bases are TGTGCCAGCAGCTTACTAGCGGGGATAAGCACAGATACGCAGTATTTT.

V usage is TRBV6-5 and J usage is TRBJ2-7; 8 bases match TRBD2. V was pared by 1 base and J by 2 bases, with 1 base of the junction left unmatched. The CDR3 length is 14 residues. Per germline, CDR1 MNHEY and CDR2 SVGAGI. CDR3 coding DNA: TGTGCCAGCAGTTACTTCGGGGGGGCCTACGAGCAGTACTTC. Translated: CASSYFGGAYEQYF.

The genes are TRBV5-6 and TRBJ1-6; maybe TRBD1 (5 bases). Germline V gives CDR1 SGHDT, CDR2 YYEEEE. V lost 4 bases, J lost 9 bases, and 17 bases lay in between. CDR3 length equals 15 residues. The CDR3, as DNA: TGTGCCAGCAGCCAGGGAGGTCCTCGGAGTTCACCCCTCCACTTT. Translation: CASSQGGPRSSPLHF.

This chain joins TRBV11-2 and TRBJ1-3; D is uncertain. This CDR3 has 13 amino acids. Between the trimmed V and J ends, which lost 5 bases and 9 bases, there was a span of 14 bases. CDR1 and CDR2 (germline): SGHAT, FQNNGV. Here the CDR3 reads CASSLDLVGTIYF. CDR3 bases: TGTGCCAGCAGCCTGGATCTGGTCGGCACCATATATTTT.

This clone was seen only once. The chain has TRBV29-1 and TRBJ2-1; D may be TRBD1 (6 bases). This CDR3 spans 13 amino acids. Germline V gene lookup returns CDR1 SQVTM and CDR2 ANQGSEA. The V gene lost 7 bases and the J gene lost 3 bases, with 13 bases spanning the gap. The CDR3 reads CSGRLQGYNEQFF. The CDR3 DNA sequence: TGCAGCGGACGATTACAGGGCTACAATGAGCAGTTCTTC.

In DNA, the CDR3 is TGTGCCAGCTCGCATACTCTTGGGACAGCGAACACTGAAGCTTTCTTT. It specifies CASSHTLGTANTEAFF. V and J are TRBV18 and TRBJ1-1; 7 bases are a match to TRBD1. V lost 6 bases and J lost 1; bases outside the gene matches: 11. The CDR3 is 16 residues long. From germline, CDR1 is KGHSH and CDR2 LQKENI.

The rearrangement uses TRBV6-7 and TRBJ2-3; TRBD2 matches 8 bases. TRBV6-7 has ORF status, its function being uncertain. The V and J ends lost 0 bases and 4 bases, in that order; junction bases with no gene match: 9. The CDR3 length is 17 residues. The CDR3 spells CASSYSGREVWPDTQYF. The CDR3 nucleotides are TGTGCCAGCAGTTACTCTGGGCGGGAGGTCTGGCCAGATACGCAGTATTTT.

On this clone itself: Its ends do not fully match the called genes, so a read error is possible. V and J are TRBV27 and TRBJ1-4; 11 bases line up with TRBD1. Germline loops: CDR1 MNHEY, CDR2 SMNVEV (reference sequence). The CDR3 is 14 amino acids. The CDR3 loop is CANSGQGANEKLFF. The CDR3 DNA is TGTGCCAACAGTGGACAGGGGGCAAATGAAAAACTGTTTTTT.

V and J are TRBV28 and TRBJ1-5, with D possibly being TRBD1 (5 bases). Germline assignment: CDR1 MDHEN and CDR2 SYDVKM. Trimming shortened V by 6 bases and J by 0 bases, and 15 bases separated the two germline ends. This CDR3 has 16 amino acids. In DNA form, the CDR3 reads TGTGCCAGCAGAGGTCCCGGGACGGTTAGCAATCAGCCCCAGCATTTT. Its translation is CASRGPGTVSNQPQHF. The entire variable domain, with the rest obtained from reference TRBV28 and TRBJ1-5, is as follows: DVKVTQSSRYLVKRTGEKVFLECVQDMDHENMFWYRQDPGLGLRLIYFSYDVKMKEKGDIPEGYSVSREKKERFSLILESASTNQTSMYLCASRGPGTVSNQPQHFGDGTRLSIL.

The CDR3 DNA is TGTGCCAGCTCACCCCGTGTTCGCGGGTCGTCAGAGAATGAGCAGTTCTTC. As protein: CASSPRVRGSSENEQFF. V gene TRBV18 combines with J gene TRBJ2-1, with TRBD2 as a possible D gene (5 bases). The length of the CDR3 is 17 residues. Germline-derived CDR1 and CDR2 are KGHSH and LQKENI. The ends were cut back, 3 bases at V and 7 bases at J, with 22 bases in the middle.

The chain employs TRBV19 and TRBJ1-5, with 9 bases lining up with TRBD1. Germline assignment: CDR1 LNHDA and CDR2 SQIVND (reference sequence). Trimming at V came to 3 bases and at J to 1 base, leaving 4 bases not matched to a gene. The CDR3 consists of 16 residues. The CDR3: CASSISDRGSNQPQHF. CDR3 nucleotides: TGTGCCAGTAGTATTTCAGACAGGGGGAGCAATCAGCCCCAGCATTTT.

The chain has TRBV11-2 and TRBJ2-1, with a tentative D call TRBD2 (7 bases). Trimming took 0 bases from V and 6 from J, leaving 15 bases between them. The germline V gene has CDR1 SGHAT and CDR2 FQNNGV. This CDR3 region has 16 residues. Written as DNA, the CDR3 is TGTGCCAGCAGCTTAGATGCAGGACTAGGGGGCAATGAGCAGTTCTTC. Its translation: CASSLDAGLGGNEQFF.

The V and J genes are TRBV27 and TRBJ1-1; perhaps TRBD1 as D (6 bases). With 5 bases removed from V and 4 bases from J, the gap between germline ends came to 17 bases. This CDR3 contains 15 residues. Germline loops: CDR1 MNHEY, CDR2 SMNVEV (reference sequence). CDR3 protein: CASSRSGGGGTEAFF. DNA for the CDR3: TGTGCCAGCAGTCGGTCCGGGGGCGGAGGCACTGAAGCTTTCTTT.

CDR3 region: CASRAHRGGDTEAFF. In DNA, the CDR3 is TGTGCCAGCAGAGCCCATAGGGGAGGGGACACTGAAGCTTTCTTT. V usage is TRBV13 and J usage is TRBJ1-1, with D perhaps matching TRBD1 (5 bases). The CDR3 length is 15 residues. Germline V gives CDR1 PRHDT, CDR2 FYEKMQ (reference sequence). V was trimmed by 6 bases and J by 3 bases, leaving 17 bases between them.

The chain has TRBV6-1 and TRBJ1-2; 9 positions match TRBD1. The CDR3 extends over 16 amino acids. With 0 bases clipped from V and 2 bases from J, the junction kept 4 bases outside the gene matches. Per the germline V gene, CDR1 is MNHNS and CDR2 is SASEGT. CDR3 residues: CASSEALGQGNYGYTF. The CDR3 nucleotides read TGTGCCAGCAGTGAAGCGCTGGGACAGGGAAACTATGGCTACACCTTC.

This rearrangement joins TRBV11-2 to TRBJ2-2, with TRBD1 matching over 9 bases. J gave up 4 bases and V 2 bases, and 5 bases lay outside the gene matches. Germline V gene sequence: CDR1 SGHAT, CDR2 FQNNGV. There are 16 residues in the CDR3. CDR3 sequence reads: CASSLLQGAPTGELFF. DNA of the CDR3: TGTGCCAGCAGCTTACTACAGGGGGCGCCCACCGGGGAGCTGTTTTTT.

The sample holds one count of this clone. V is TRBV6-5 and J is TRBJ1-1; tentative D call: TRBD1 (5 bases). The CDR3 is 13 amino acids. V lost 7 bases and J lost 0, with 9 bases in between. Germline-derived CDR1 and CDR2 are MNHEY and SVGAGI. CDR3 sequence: CASTAGMNTEAFF. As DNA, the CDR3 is TGTGCCAGCACGGCAGGGATGAACACTGAAGCTTTCTTT.

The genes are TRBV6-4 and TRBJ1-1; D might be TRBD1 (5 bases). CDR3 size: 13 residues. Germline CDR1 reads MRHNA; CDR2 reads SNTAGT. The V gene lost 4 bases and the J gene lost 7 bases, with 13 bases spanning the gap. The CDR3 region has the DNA TGTGCCAGCAGTGGAACCGGGACTGATGAAGCTTTCTTT. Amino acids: CASSGTGTDEAFF.

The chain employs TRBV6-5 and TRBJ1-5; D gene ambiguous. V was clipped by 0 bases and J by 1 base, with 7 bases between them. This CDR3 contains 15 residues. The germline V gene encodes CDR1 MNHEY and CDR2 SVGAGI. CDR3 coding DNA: TGTGCCAGCAGTTACTCAGTCCGAAGCAATCAGCCCCAGCATTTT. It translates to CASSYSVRSNQPQHF.

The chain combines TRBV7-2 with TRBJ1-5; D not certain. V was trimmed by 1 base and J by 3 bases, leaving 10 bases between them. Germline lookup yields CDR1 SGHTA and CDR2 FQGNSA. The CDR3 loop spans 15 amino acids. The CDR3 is CASSLGGKVNQPQHF. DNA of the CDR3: TGTGCCAGCAGCTTAGGAGGAAAAGTCAATCAGCCCCAGCATTTT.

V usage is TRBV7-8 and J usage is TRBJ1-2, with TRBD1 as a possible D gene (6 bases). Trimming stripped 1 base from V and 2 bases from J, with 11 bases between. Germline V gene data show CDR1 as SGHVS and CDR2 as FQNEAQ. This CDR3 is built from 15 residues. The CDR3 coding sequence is TGTGCCAGCAGCTTAGTCTCCACAGGGAACTATGGCTACACCTTC. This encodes CASSLVSTGNYGYTF.

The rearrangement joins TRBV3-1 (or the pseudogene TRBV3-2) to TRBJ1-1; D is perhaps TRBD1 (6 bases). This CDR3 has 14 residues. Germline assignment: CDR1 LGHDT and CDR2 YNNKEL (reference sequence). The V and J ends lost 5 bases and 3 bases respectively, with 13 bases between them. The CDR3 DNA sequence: TGTGCCAGCAGCTCACAGGGCGGGGACACTGAAGCTTTCTTT. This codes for CASSSQGGDTEAFF.

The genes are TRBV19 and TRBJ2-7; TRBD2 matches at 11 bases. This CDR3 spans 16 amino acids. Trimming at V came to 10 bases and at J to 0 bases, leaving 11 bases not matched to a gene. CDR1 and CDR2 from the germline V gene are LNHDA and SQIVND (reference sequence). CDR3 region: CATYGLAGGSSYEQYF. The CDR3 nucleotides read TGTGCCACCTACGGGCTAGCGGGAGGCAGCTCCTACGAGCAGTACTTC.